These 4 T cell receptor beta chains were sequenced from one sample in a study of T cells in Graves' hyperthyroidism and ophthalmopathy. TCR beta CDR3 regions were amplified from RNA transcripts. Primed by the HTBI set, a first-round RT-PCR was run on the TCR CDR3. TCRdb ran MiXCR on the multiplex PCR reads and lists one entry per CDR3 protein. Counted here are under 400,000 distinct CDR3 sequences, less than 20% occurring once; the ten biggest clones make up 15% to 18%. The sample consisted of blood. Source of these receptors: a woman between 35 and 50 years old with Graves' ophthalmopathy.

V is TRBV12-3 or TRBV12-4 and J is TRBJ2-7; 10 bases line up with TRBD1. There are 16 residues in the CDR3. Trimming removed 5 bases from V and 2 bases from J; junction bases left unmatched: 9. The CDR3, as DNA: TGTGCCAGCAGTCCAGAGGACAGGGGGACCACCTACGAGCAGTACTTC. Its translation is CASSPEDRGTTYEQYF.

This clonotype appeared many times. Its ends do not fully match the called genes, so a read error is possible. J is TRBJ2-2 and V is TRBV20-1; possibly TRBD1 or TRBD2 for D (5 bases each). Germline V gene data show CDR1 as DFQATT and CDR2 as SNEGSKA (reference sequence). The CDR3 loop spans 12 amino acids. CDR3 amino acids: CSARGDTGELFF. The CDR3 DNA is TGCAGTGCCAGAGGGGACACCGGGGAGCTGTTTTTT.

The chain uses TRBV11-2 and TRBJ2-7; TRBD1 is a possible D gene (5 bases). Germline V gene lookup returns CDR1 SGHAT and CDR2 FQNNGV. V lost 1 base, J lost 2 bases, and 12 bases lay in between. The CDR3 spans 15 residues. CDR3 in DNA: TGTGCCAGCAGCTTAGGATTGGGGCACACCTACGAGCAGTACTTC. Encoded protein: CASSLGLGHTYEQYF.

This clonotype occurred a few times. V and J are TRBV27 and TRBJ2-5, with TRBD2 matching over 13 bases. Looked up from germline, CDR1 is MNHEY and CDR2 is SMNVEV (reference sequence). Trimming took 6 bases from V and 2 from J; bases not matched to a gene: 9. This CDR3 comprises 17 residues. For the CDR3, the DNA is TGTGCCAGCAGCCGCCGACTAGCGGGAGGACTACAAGAGACCCAGTACTTC. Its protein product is CASSRRLAGGLQETQYF.